The T cell receptor (beta chain) described here comes from a study of Graves' ophthalmopathy and Graves' hyperthyroidism. Amplifying from RNA transcripts, the study obtained TCR beta CDR3 regions. Amplification began with first-round RT-PCR using HTBI primers, then second-round multiplex PCR was performed. TCRdb recomputed calls from the multiplex PCR reads with MiXCR, one row per CDR3 protein. Of approximately 480,000 distinct CDR3 sequences in the sample, roughly 14% were seen once. On this clonotype: Its antigen is as yet unknown.

The study, taken as a whole, reports: The 13-signature model separated ophthalmopathy from stable hyperthyroidism at roughly 90% sensitivity and about 80% specificity.

V was cut by 1 base and J by 0 bases, with 7 bases left in between. CDR3 length equals 14 residues. Germline values: CDR1 GTSNPN, CDR2 SVGIG (reference sequence). Exclusion criteria comprised other autoimmune diseases, uncontrolled infections, pregnancy or lactation in patients. The PBMCs used were ones drawn from less than 12 ml of fresh peripheral blood. What was sequenced was blood. The sequence was obtained from a woman in her twenties or thirties with Graves' ophthalmopathy. This rearrangement joins TRBV30 to TRBJ2-4; D is possibly TRBD2 (6 bases). The DNA for the CDR3 is TGTGCCTGGAGTGAGGGAGGAGCCAAAAACATTCAGTACTTC. This codes for CAWSEGGAKNIQYF.